This TCR beta chain was identified during a study of OX40 agonist ivuxolimab in advanced cancers. Looking at the study overall: While on treatment, patients had intravenous ivuxolimab at 0.01 to 10 mg/kg every 2 weeks. A history of anti-PD-1, anti-PD-L1 or anti-CTLA-4 therapy was acceptable, and 30% to 45% had some.

The CDR3 runs 14 residues. V was pared by 2 bases and J by 1 base, with 6 bases between. Germline V gene lookup returns CDR1 SGHTS and CDR2 YDEGEE. A note on this clone: Antigen unknown.

General study findings and limits: At 0.1 to 3.0 mg/kg, CD4+ and CD8+ blood T cells expanded clonally by week 6.

Clones were read by immunoSEQ multiplex PCR, and TCRdb kept only the in-frame ones, dropping some. The sample consists of approximately 73,000 clones, about 85% of them appearing once. This chain connects TRBV5-8 to TRBJ2-2, with D hard to call. The clonotype comes from an adult with an advanced solid tumor such as melanoma, head and neck, liver or kidney cancer. The sample in question was CD4+ or CD8+ T cells sorted from blood, obtained in a trial of the OX40 agonist ivuxolimab. The CDR3 loop is CASSFEENTGELFF. The DNA for the CDR3 is TGTGCCAGCAGCTTCGAGGAGAACACCGGGGAGCTGTTTTTT.